The rows below give T cell receptor beta chains drawn from one sample of a study of blood T cell repertoires in COVID-19. Sequencing used immunoSEQ multiplex PCR; TCRdb keeps in-frame clones, though not all of them. The sample shows nearly 250,000 clones, approximately 80% of them seen only once. Input material: peripheral blood. Receptors were obtained from a woman of 80 years or more with acute or convalescent COVID-19. CDR3s include the opening cysteine and the closing phenylalanine or tryptophan. D genes are given only for firm matches. Some rows have no size entry. The others give once, few or many, or a class for an expanded clone.

cdr3_aa: CASSRQGETPETQYF; cdr3_nt: TGTGCCAGCAGCAGACAGGGGGAAACCCCAGAGACCCAGTACTTC; v_call: TRBV5-5; j_call: TRBJ2-5; d_call: TRBD1; clone_size: NA
cdr3_aa: CASSQKGGTGGSINSPLHF; cdr3_nt: TGCGCCAGCAGCCAAAAGGGCGGGACAGGGGGCTCCATCAATTCACCCCTCCACTTT; v_call: TRBV4-3; j_call: TRBJ1-6; d_call: TRBD1; clone_size: few
cdr3_aa: CASTPTGELFF; cdr3_nt: TGTGCCAGCACCCCTACCGGGGAGCTGTTTTTT; v_call: TRBV12-3/TRBV12-4; j_call: TRBJ2-2; d_call: NA; clone_size: NA
cdr3_aa: CASRNSRDRGTEAFF; cdr3_nt: TGTGCCAGCAGGAATTCCCGGGACAGGGGGACTGAAGCTTTCTTT; v_call: TRBV6-5; j_call: TRBJ1-1; d_call: TRBD1; clone_size: NA
cdr3_aa: CASSLELAGHNEQFF; cdr3_nt: TGTGCCAGCAGCTTAGAACTAGCGGGGCACAATGAGCAGTTCTTC; v_call: TRBV7-3; j_call: TRBJ2-1; d_call: TRBD2; clone_size: NA
cdr3_aa: CASSERHGSGNTIYF; cdr3_nt: TGCGCCAGCAGCGAAAGACACGGCTCTGGAAACACCATATATTTT; v_call: TRBV5-1; j_call: TRBJ1-3; d_call: NA; clone_size: NA
cdr3_aa: CASSLGGLHSGANVLTF; cdr3_nt: TGTGCCAGCAGCTTAGGGGGACTGCACTCTGGGGCCAACGTCCTGACTTTC; v_call: TRBV7-9; j_call: TRBJ2-6; d_call: NA; clone_size: NA
cdr3_aa: CASSSRDRLNEKLFF; cdr3_nt: TGCGCCAGCAGCTCGAGGGACAGGCTAAATGAAAAACTGTTTTTT; v_call: TRBV4-1; j_call: TRBJ1-4; d_call: TRBD1; clone_size: NA
cdr3_aa: CASSVPDEPGLTYNEQFF; cdr3_nt: TGTGCCAGCTCCGTCCCCGACGAGCCGGGACTAACCTACAATGAGCAGTTCTTC; v_call: TRBV7-9; j_call: TRBJ2-1; d_call: TRBD2; clone_size: NA
cdr3_aa: CASSLDSQLYNEQFF; cdr3_nt: TGTGCCAGCAGCCTGGACAGTCAGCTTTACAATGAGCAGTTCTTC; v_call: TRBV2; j_call: TRBJ2-1; d_call: NA; clone_size: NA
cdr3_aa: CASSMDRSQETQYF; cdr3_nt: TGTGCCAGTAGTATGGACAGGAGCCAAGAGACCCAGTACTTC; v_call: TRBV19; j_call: TRBJ2-5; d_call: TRBD1; clone_size: NA
cdr3_aa: CASSLVGTGVGGYTF; cdr3_nt: TGTGCCAGCAGCTTAGTCGGGACAGGGGTTGGCGGCTACACCTTC; v_call: TRBV7-9; j_call: TRBJ1-2; d_call: TRBD1; clone_size: once
cdr3_aa: CASGNLGPDTQYF; cdr3_nt: TGTGCTAGTGGCAATCTAGGTCCCGATACGCAGTATTTT; v_call: TRBV12-5; j_call: TRBJ2-3; d_call: NA; clone_size: NA
cdr3_aa: CASSPTNTGQAEAFF; cdr3_nt: TGTGCCAGCAGCCCGACCAACACAGGGCAAGCTGAAGCTTTCTTT; v_call: TRBV7-3; j_call: TRBJ1-1; d_call: NA; clone_size: NA
cdr3_aa: CASSPFGAVQFF; cdr3_nt: TGTGCCAGCAGCCCCTTTGGGGCGGTGCAGTTCTTC; v_call: TRBV7-2; j_call: TRBJ2-1; d_call: NA; clone_size: NA
cdr3_aa: CASSYLGGAQETQYF; cdr3_nt: TGTGCCAGCAGTTACCTTGGTGGGGCTCAAGAGACCCAGTACTTC; v_call: TRBV6-5; j_call: TRBJ2-5; d_call: NA; clone_size: NA
cdr3_aa: CASRLAGANNEQFF; cdr3_nt: TGTGCCAGCAGACTAGCGGGAGCTAACAATGAGCAGTTCTTC; v_call: TRBV27; j_call: TRBJ2-1; d_call: TRBD2; clone_size: few
cdr3_aa: CASRPRGQGGLGNEQFF; cdr3_nt: TGTGCCAGTAGGCCCAGGGGACAGGGAGGGTTAGGGAATGAGCAGTTCTTC; v_call: TRBV19; j_call: TRBJ2-1; d_call: TRBD1; clone_size: once
cdr3_aa: CASSSRTSGSDHEQYF; cdr3_nt: TGTGCCAGCAGTTCCCGGACTAGCGGGAGTGATCACGAGCAGTACTTC; v_call: TRBV6-2/TRBV6-3; j_call: TRBJ2-7; d_call: TRBD2; clone_size: NA
cdr3_aa: CASSQVPRSEAFF; cdr3_nt: TGTGCCAGCAGCCAAGTACCCCGCAGTGAAGCTTTCTTT; v_call: TRBV14; j_call: TRBJ1-1; d_call: NA; clone_size: NA
cdr3_aa: CASGGLAAHNEQFF; cdr3_nt: TGCGCCAGCGGCGGACTAGCGGCCCACAATGAGCAGTTCTTC; v_call: TRBV5-1; j_call: TRBJ2-1; d_call: TRBD2; clone_size: NA
cdr3_aa: CASSSDRLKNTEAFF; cdr3_nt: TGTGCCAGCAGCTCGGACAGGTTAAAGAACACTGAAGCTTTCTTT; v_call: TRBV9; j_call: TRBJ1-1; d_call: TRBD1; clone_size: NA